Listed here is a single T cell receptor beta chain. Its specificity is unknown. Treatment here: about 20 received Ad26.COV2.S at low or high dose, single or two shots; about 5 received placebo; per-sample allocation not given. Each sample was drawn 63 days after the first injection (of vaccine or placebo). Recruitment in Boston yielded a donor of adult age, 18-55 years. Built on an Ad26 vector, the vaccine expressed Wuhan-strain SARS-CoV-2 spike. Germline assignment: CDR1 MDHEN and CDR2 SYDVKM. V was pared by 4 bases and J by 6 bases, with 7 bases between. The CDR3 has 11 residues. The data originate from a study of Ad26.COV2.S vaccination and SARS-CoV-2 variants. Regarding the study as a whole: Across vaccine and placebo recipients, the breadth of non-spike TCRs was similar. Ad26.COV2.S recipients had broader spike-specific TCRs (P = 0.0014).

Measured with immunoSEQ multiplex PCR; TCRdb has only the in-frame clones, and not every one. The profile shows about 400,000 clones, around 91% of them singletons. The sample here was peripheral blood, taken in a trial of Ad26.COV2.S vaccine versus placebo. The chain links TRBV28 to TRBJ2-7; maybe TRBD2 (6 bases). The sequence was obtained from a person between 18 and 59 years old who received the Ad26.COV2.S COVID-19 vaccine or a placebo. CDR3 sequence (DNA): TGTGCCAGCAGTTGGAGGGGCGAGCAGTACTTC. The encoded protein is CASSWRGEQYF. The full variable domain, completed using reference TRBV28 and TRBJ2-7, is DVKVTQSSRYLVKRTGEKVFLECVQDMDHENMFWYRQDPGLGLRLIYFSYDVKMKEKGDIPEGYSVSREKKERFSLILESASTNQTSMYLCASSWRGEQYFGPGTRLTVT.